The source of this T cell receptor (beta chain) is a study of PD-1 blockade in classical Hodgkin lymphoma. Study at large: Nivolumab dosing for patients was 3 mg/kg, administered intravenously every 2 weeks.

Time point described: cycle 4 day 1 (C4D1), after six to seven weeks of nivolumab. Relapse after autologous stem cell transplantation occurred in every patient, and brentuximab vedotin exposure varied. Points on this clone: What it binds is unknown.

Profiling relied on immunoSEQ multiplex PCR, and the TCRdb table lists in-frame clones only, not all of them. Seen here are 23,000 or so clones, about 85% observed once, and the top ten hold about an eighth. The CDR3 has 15 amino acids. Germline CDR1 and CDR2: SEHNR and FQNEAQ (reference sequence). V lost 0 bases and J lost 4, with 12 bases in between. Points from the study as a whole: Complete responders matched newly diagnosed patients in baseline diversity. Patients who initiated nivolumab within 1 year of ASCT were excluded.

The rearrangement uses TRBV7-9 and TRBJ1-1, with no clear D. This material consisted of peripheral blood mononuclear cells (PBMCs), taken before the fourth cycle of nivolumab. The TCR originated in a human donor with classical Hodgkin lymphoma. Here the CDR3 DNA reads TGTGCCAGCAGCTTAGCGCTAGGGTCGGTCACTGAAGCTTTCTTT. It encodes CASSLALGSVTEAFF.